The 8 T cell receptor beta chains presented below share a single source sample, sequenced in a study of cytomegalovirus exposure and HLA in healthy donors. The PCR was carried out with 60 Vbeta primers and 13 Jbeta primers. TCRdb's copy holds only in-frame clones and misses some; the assay was immunoSEQ multiplex PCR. The sample has about 150,000 clones; approximately 82% are singletons. What was sequenced was PBMCs. The receptors stem from a man aged 18-30 years in good health and CMV-seropositive.

A single count supports this clone. The V and J genes are TRBV2 and TRBJ1-1; TRBD1 is a possible D gene (5 bases). Trimming cost V 9 bases and J 2 bases, with 19 bases left between them. This CDR3 is built from 15 residues. Germline CDR1 reads SNHLY; CDR2 reads FYNNEI. The CDR3 is CARSLTGIGNTEAFF. The DNA for the CDR3 is TGTGCCAGGTCACTAACAGGAATCGGCAACACTGAAGCTTTCTTT.

The V call is TRBV11-1, the J call TRBJ2-7; TRBD1 aligns across 9 bases. Germline V gene data show CDR1 as SGHAT and CDR2 as FQDESV (reference sequence). The trim removed 1 base at V and 1 base at J, leaving 2 bases unmatched. The CDR3 length is 15 residues. CDR3 residues: CASSLEDRGSYEQYF. In DNA form, the CDR3 reads TGTGCCAGCAGCTTAGAGGACAGGGGATCCTACGAGCAGTACTTC.

The table lists this clone with a count of one. This chain links TRBV7-3 with TRBJ2-1, with 7 bases lining up with TRBD2. V gave up 1 base and J gave up 1 base; unmatched junction bases: 4. CDR1 SGHTA and CDR2 FQGTGA come from the germline V gene. CDR3 length equals 16 residues. The CDR3 DNA sequence: TGTGCCAGCAGCTTAAATGGCGGGAGTTCCTACAATGAGCAGTTCTTC. Translating gives CASSLNGGSSYNEQFF.

As DNA, the CDR3 is TGTGCCAGTGGAAGGACTAGCGGGAGAACAGATACGCAGTATTTT. Its translation is CASGRTSGRTDTQYF. The chain carries TRBV19 and TRBJ2-3; 13 bases are a match to TRBD2. J was trimmed by 3 bases and V by 8 bases; bases with no gene match: 5. This CDR3 contains 15 residues. Germline CDR1 reads LNHDA; CDR2 reads SQIVND (reference sequence).

CDR3 bases: TGTGCCAGCAGCCACCGGGACTCCCCGCTCGACGAGCAGTACTTC. It yields the protein CASSHRDSPLDEQYF. The gene calls are TRBV4-2 and TRBJ2-7, with D perhaps matching TRBD2 (6 bases). The length of the CDR3 is 15 residues. Between the trimmed V and J ends, which lost 3 bases and 5 bases, there was a span of 17 bases. Germline loops: CDR1 LGHNA, CDR2 YNFKEQ.

The V gene is TRBV27, the J gene TRBJ1-1; 8 bases are shared with TRBD1. This CDR3 is built from 14 residues. CDR1 and CDR2 (germline): MNHEY, SMNVEV (reference sequence). Unmatched junction bases numbered 8, after V lost 6 bases and J lost 5 bases. The CDR3 region is CASRIDRGGTEAFF. CDR3 nucleotides: TGTGCCAGCAGGATTGACAGGGGTGGGACTGAAGCTTTCTTT.

The gene calls are TRBV7-2 and TRBJ2-1; D gene unclear. V lost 6 bases and J lost 2, with 17 bases in between. The CDR3 extends over 16 amino acids. Looked up from germline, CDR1 is SGHTA and CDR2 is FQGNSA. CDR3 sequence: CASSQKRPLTYNEQFF. The CDR3 DNA sequence: TGTGCCAGCAGTCAAAAGAGGCCTCTTACCTACAATGAGCAGTTCTTC.

The chain links TRBV7-9 to TRBJ2-2; D is unclear. This CDR3 region has 13 residues. Trimming stripped 2 bases from V and 6 bases from J, with 7 bases between. Germline V gene sequence: CDR1 SEHNR, CDR2 FQNEAQ (reference sequence). The CDR3 DNA is TGTGCCAGCAGCTTATCAGAGGCCGGGGAGCTGTTTTTT. It yields the protein CASSLSEAGELFF.